This T cell receptor (beta chain) was identified during a study of blood T cell repertoires in COVID-19. About the study: The samples span acute and convalescent COVID-19 from the United States, Italy and Spain. Nucleic acid was either cDNA or gDNA, and it came from T cells, B-cell-depleted T cells, or PBMCs.

How the authors handled the data: It was from reference gene primer amplification that nucleated cell counts were estimated. The repertoire was sequenced with immunoSEQ multiplex PCR; TCRdb's copy has only in-frame clones and lacks some. V, J and clone size are those of that table, while D and trimming were read from the DNA. This table has about 320,000 clones, 85% appearing once. Exposed enrollees had met someone with a PCR-confirmed or clinician-diagnosed COVID-19 case at some point within the 2 weeks before study entry. Germline CDR1 and CDR2: SNHLY and FYNNEI. CDR3 length: 16 amino acids. The V and J ends lost 2 bases and 4 bases respectively, with 14 bases between them.

Sequenced: PBMCs or T cells enriched from blood (not recorded which). This receptor was identified in a woman aged 25 to 45 who had been exposed to COVID-19. V usage is TRBV2 and J usage is TRBJ2-2; no clear D. CDR3 nucleotides: TGTGCCAGCAGTGAACAGGCCAGGTACACCACCGGGGAGCTGTTTTTT. This encodes CASSEQARYTTGELFF.